A single sample gave rise to the 19 T cell receptor beta chains below, sequenced in a study of cytomegalovirus exposure and HLA in healthy donors. Profiling relied on immunoSEQ multiplex PCR, and the TCRdb table lists in-frame clones only, not all of them. The data hold 160,000 or so clones, with about 83% observed a single time. The sequenced sample consisted of PBMCs. The receptors shown here come from a woman aged 30 to 39 in good health and CMV-seronegative.

This clone has only one observation. The chain joins TRBV6-1 to TRBJ2-3; 9 nucleotides align to TRBD1. Trimming cost V 8 bases and J 1 base; bases outside gene matches: 1. The CDR3 is 13 residues long. In germline, CDR1 is MNHNS, CDR2 SASEGT. The CDR3 DNA reads as TGTGCCAGCCGGGACAGGGGCACAGATACGCAGTATTTT. It translates to CASRDRGTDTQYF.

This chain's CDR3 is CASSYSPPAYEQYF. The CDR3 region has the DNA TGTGCCAGCAGTTATTCCCCTCCGGCCTACGAGCAGTACTTC. V gene TRBV6-5 combines with J gene TRBJ2-7; no clear D gene. Trimming shortened V by 3 bases and J by 2 bases, and 11 bases separated the two germline ends. CDR1 is MNHEY and CDR2 is SVGAGI in the germline V gene. This CDR3 is 14 amino acids long.

The V and J genes are TRBV4-1 and TRBJ2-7, with TRBD2 as a possible D gene (6 bases). Trimming removed 3 bases at V and 3 bases at J, with 18 bases between. The germline V gene encodes CDR1 MGHRA and CDR2 YSYEKL. The CDR3 consists of 16 residues. DNA for the CDR3: TGCGCCAGCAGCCATTGGCGGGGTAACAGCTTCTACGAGCAGTACTTC. It is translated as CASSHWRGNSFYEQYF.

The rearrangement uses TRBV5-1 and TRBJ2-7; D perhaps matches TRBD1 (6 bases). Trimming left V 2 bases short and J 1 base short, with 13 bases between. The CDR3 spans 15 residues. In germline, CDR1 is SGHRS, CDR2 YFSETQ. In DNA form, the CDR3 reads TGCGCCAGCAGCTTCTCGACAGGAGGTTCCTACGAGCAGTACTTC. It is translated as CASSFSTGGSYEQYF.

The chain joins TRBV7-6 to TRBJ2-7; TRBD1 aligns across 7 bases. Germline V CDR1 and CDR2: SGHVS, FNYEAQ. The V and J ends lost 3 bases and 6 bases, in that order; junction bases with no gene match: 5. The CDR3 loop spans 13 amino acids. DNA for the CDR3: TGTGCCAGCAGCTTCGGAGGACAGGCCGAGCAGTACTTC. This sequence encodes CASSFGGQAEQYF. The variable domain in full, with the rest retrieved from reference TRBV7-6 and TRBJ2-7, is GAGVSQSPRYKVTKRGQDVALRCDPISGHVSLYWYRQALGQGPEFLTYFNYEAQQDKSGLPNDRFSAERPEGSISTLTIQRTEQRDSAMYRCASSFGGQAEQYFGPGTRLTVT.

The gene calls are TRBV4-3 and TRBJ1-4, with 9 nucleotides matching TRBD1. CDR3 length equals 16 residues. V lost 1 base, J lost 7 bases, and 7 bases stayed unmatched. From germline, CDR1 is LGHNA and CDR2 YSLEER. The CDR3 sequence: CASSQVRGTGSEKLFF. For the CDR3, the DNA is TGCGCCAGCAGCCAAGTCCGCGGGACAGGGTCTGAAAAACTGTTTTTT.

The chain couples TRBV6-6 to TRBJ1-2; 8 bases match TRBD1. V dropped 2 bases and J dropped 8; count of bases not matched to a gene: 10. Germline CDR1 MNHNY, CDR2 SVGAGI (reference sequence). CDR3 length equals 15 residues. The CDR3 protein is CASSYASQGARGYTF. The CDR3 DNA is TGTGCCAGCAGTTACGCCTCCCAGGGGGCGAGAGGCTACACCTTC.

The chain is built from TRBV4-1 and TRBJ1-4; TRBD1 might be the D (5 bases). The CDR3 is made up of 15 amino acids. Germline CDR1 is MGHRA and CDR2 is YSYEKL. V lost 1 base and J 2 bases, leaving 8 bases between the germline ends. The CDR3 sequence: CASSQGGVTNEKLFF. The CDR3 DNA follows: TGCGCCAGCAGCCAAGGGGGGGTGACTAATGAAAAACTGTTTTTT.

The chain joins TRBV27 to TRBJ2-1, with D possibly matching TRBD2 (5 bases). Per germline, CDR1 MNHEY and CDR2 SMNVEV (reference sequence). The germline V and J ends were trimmed by 2 bases and 1 base, with 9 bases remaining between them. The CDR3 totals 15 residues. The CDR3 protein is CASSLQGSSYNEQFF. The CDR3 nucleotides read TGTGCCAGCAGTTTACAAGGGAGTTCCTACAATGAGCAGTTCTTC.

This chain's CDR3 is CASSQESGSYNSPLHF. CDR3 in DNA: TGCGCCAGCAGCCAAGAGTCGGGCTCCTATAATTCACCCCTCCACTTT. V and J are TRBV4-1 and TRBJ1-6; D gene ambiguous. Germline V gene lookup returns CDR1 MGHRA and CDR2 YSYEKL. CDR3 length: 16 residues. V was trimmed by 0 bases and J by 0 bases, leaving 6 bases between them.

V usage is TRBV7-9 and J usage is TRBJ1-1, with D hard to call. The ends were cut back, 1 base at V and 1 base at J, with 7 bases in the middle. Germline CDR1 reads SEHNR; CDR2 reads FQNEAQ (reference sequence). This CDR3 region has 14 residues. Here the CDR3 reads CASSLVTGNTEAFF. As DNA, the CDR3 is TGTGCCAGCAGCTTAGTGACGGGGAACACTGAAGCTTTCTTT.

The rearrangement links TRBV12-5 to TRBJ2-5; 11 positions agree with TRBD2. Germline CDR1 and CDR2: LGHNT and FRNRAP. There are 21 residues in the CDR3. The V and J ends lost 0 bases and 0 bases, in that order; junction bases with no gene match: 15. Here the CDR3 DNA reads TGTGCTAGTGGTTTGGTATTTGGATCTAGCGGGGGGCCAAGGGACCAAGAGACCCAGTACTTC. Residues: CASGLVFGSSGGPRDQETQYF.

The chain joins TRBV6-1 to TRBJ1-1; TRBD1 matches at 7 bases. Germline CDR1 is MNHNS and CDR2 is SASEGT. The CDR3 contains 13 residues. Losses at the gene ends were 5 bases for V and 4 bases for J; bases not matched to a gene: 4. The CDR3 bases are TGTGCCAGCAGTCAGGGACAGCTCACTGAAGCTTTCTTT. Protein: CASSQGQLTEAFF.

This rearrangement joins TRBV4-1 to TRBJ2-1, with D possibly TRBD1 on 6 matching bases. Germline V gene lookup returns CDR1 MGHRA and CDR2 YSYEKL. V was clipped by 1 base and J by 2 bases, with 12 bases between them. This CDR3 contains 16 residues. The CDR3 bases are TGCGCCAGCAGCCAAGCGCAGGGGACCCCCTACAATGAGCAGTTCTTC. Its translation is CASSQAQGTPYNEQFF.

The chain employs TRBV27 and TRBJ2-3, with 7 bases that match TRBD2. V lost 5 bases, J lost 7 bases, and 9 bases stayed unmatched. This CDR3 region has 14 residues. CDR1 is MNHEY, CDR2 SMNVEV, per germline (reference sequence). Here the CDR3 reads CASSESGNSYTQYF. CDR3 nucleotides: TGTGCCAGCAGTGAAAGCGGGAACTCTTATACGCAGTATTTT.

This chain links TRBV6-6 with TRBJ2-5, with no clear D. The CDR3 covers 14 residues. Germline CDR1 MNHNY, CDR2 SVGAGI (reference sequence). Trimming cost V 5 bases and J 1 base, with 11 bases left between them. Written as DNA, the CDR3 is TGTGCCAGCAGTAGTCCTGGCTCCCAAGAGACCCAGTACTTC. It specifies CASSSPGSQETQYF.

The CDR3 is CASSVGTVEYF. The DNA of the CDR3 is TGTGCCAGCAGTGTCGGGACAGTGGAGTACTTC. This rearrangement joins TRBV25-1 to TRBJ2-4; 7 bases agree with TRBD1. V was pared by 4 bases and J by 14 bases, with 5 bases of the junction left unmatched. Germline V lookup: CDR1 MGHDK, CDR2 SYGVNS. The CDR3 sequence is 11 residues long. Together with reference TRBV25-1 and TRBJ2-4, the CDR3 gives the full variable domain: EADIYQTPRYLVIGTGKKITLECSQTMGHDKMYWYQQDPGMELHLIHYSYGVNSTEKGDLSSESTVSRIRTEHFPLTLESARPSHTSQYLCASSVGTVEYFGAGTRLSVL.

The chain is built from TRBV2 and TRBJ1-3, with a tentative D call TRBD1 (6 bases). In germline, CDR1 is SNHLY, CDR2 FYNNEI. Trimming took off 4 bases at V and 3 bases at J, with 13 bases between the two ends. The CDR3 has 15 amino acids. CDR3: CASSGQAGDGNTIYF. The CDR3 nucleotides read TGTGCCAGCAGTGGACAGGCCGGGGATGGAAACACCATATATTTT.

The chain has TRBV5-1 and TRBJ2-3, with D tentatively TRBD1 (6 bases). The CDR3 runs to 14 residues. The germline CDR1 and CDR2 sequences are SGHRS and YFSETQ. The V end lost 4 bases, the J end lost 1 base, and 10 bases lay between the germline ends. The chain's CDR3 is CASSPRQGTDTQYF. The CDR3 nucleotides are TGCGCCAGCAGCCCCCGACAGGGCACAGATACGCAGTATTTT.